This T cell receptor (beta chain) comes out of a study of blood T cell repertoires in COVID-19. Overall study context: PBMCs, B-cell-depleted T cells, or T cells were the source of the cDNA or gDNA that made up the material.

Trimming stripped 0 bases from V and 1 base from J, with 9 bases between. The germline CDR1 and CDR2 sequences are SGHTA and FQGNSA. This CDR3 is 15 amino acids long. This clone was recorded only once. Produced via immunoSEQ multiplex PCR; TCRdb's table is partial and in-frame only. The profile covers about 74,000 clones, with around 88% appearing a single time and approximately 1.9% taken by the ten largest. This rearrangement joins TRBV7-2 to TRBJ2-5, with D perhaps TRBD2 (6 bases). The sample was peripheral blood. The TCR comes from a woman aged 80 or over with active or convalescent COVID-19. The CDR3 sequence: CASSLAIAVQETQYF. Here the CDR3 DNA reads TGTGCCAGCAGCTTAGCTATAGCGGTCCAAGAGACCCAGTACTTC.